The 13 T cell receptor beta chains presented below share a single source sample, sequenced in a study of CD8+ T cells in alopecia areata. The authors extracted RNA and reverse transcribed it into cDNA as the sequencing template. TCRdb's table, derived via immunoSEQ multiplex PCR, lists solely in-frame clones and lacks some. The sample lists under 350,000 clones; 58% were seen once. Noted treatment: oral pan-JAK inhibitor, 5-10 mg twice daily. The sample here was CD4+ T cells sorted from blood, taken at week 24, from a patient treated with tofacitinib. Source of these receptors: a human donor with alopecia areata.

The rearrangement joins TRBV27 to TRBJ2-7, with TRBD1 as a possible D gene (6 bases). The germline V and J ends were trimmed by 5 bases and 3 bases, with 26 bases remaining between them. The CDR3 contains 18 residues. From germline, CDR1 is MNHEY and CDR2 SMNVEV (reference sequence). Here the CDR3 reads CASSPYFRVTGSGYEQYF. CDR3 in DNA: TGTGCCAGCAGTCCCTATTTCCGAGTGACAGGTAGTGGCTACGAGCAGTACTTC.

This CDR3 reads CSVYEEPEAFF. Here the CDR3 DNA reads TGCAGCGTTTATGAGGAACCTGAAGCTTTCTTT. The chain links TRBV29-1 to TRBJ1-1; D is uncertain. Germline CDR1 SQVTM, CDR2 ANQGSEA. This CDR3 has 11 residues. V was clipped by 5 bases and J by 6 bases, with 10 bases between them.

This clone was picked up a small number of times. The CDR3 nucleotides read TGTGCCAGCAGCTCTAGCTGGCGGGGCCAAGAGACCCAGTACTTC. Its protein is CASSSSWRGQETQYF. The chain has TRBV7-9 and TRBJ2-5; D may be TRBD2 (6 bases). Trimming took off 4 bases at V and 1 base at J, with 13 bases between the two ends. The CDR3 contains 15 residues. The germline CDR1 and CDR2 sequences are SEHNR and FQNEAQ (reference sequence).

CDR3 sequence (DNA): TGTGCCAGCAGCTTACAGATCGGCTACACCTTC. Translated: CASSLQIGYTF. The chain recombines TRBV7-9 with TRBJ1-2; D remains ambiguous. Germline loops: CDR1 SEHNR, CDR2 FQNEAQ (reference sequence). The V end lost 2 bases, the J end lost 8 bases, and 6 bases lay between the germline ends. The CDR3 runs to 11 residues.

The chain employs TRBV7-8 and TRBJ2-7, with 11 bases identical to TRBD1. The CDR3 has 15 residues. V was pared by 2 bases and J by 6 bases, with 6 bases of the junction left unmatched. Germline V CDR1 and CDR2: SGHVS, FQNEAQ. The CDR3 loop reads CASSLLGQGESEQYF. In DNA, the CDR3 is TGTGCCAGCAGCTTACTGGGACAGGGGGAATCCGAGCAGTACTTC.

The V gene is TRBV28, the J gene TRBJ2-1, with 13 bases aligning to TRBD2. This CDR3 region has 19 residues. Trimming removed 6 bases from V and 0 bases from J; junction bases left unmatched: 11. Germline CDR1 is MDHEN and CDR2 is SYDVKM. The CDR3 loop is CASSPGTSGETGSYNEQFF. The CDR3 region has the DNA TGTGCCAGCAGCCCCGGGACTAGCGGGGAGACCGGCTCCTACAATGAGCAGTTCTTC.

The sample holds a few counts of this clone. The V and J genes are TRBV29-1 and TRBJ1-2, with D possibly matching TRBD1 (5 bases). The CDR3 has 13 residues. CDR1 is SQVTM, CDR2 ANQGSEA, per germline. V shed 7 bases and J shed 6 bases, with 18 bases lying between them. In DNA form, the CDR3 reads TGCAGCGCCTCCCCCAAGGGGTCTGATGGCTACACCTTC. This translates into CSASPKGSDGYTF.

This clone came up a few times. J is TRBJ2-1 and V is TRBV7-9; D possibly corresponds to TRBD1 (5 bases). In germline, CDR1 is SEHNR, CDR2 FQNEAQ (reference sequence). This CDR3 is 16 amino acids long. V lost 8 bases to trimming and J lost 2 bases, with 19 bases between them. CDR3 DNA sequence: TGTGCCAGCGTTGATCAGGGTTTTGTAACCTACAATGAGCAGTTCTTC. Its translation is CASVDQGFVTYNEQFF. Full variable domain (missing parts from reference TRBV7-9 and TRBJ2-1): DTGVSQNPRHKITKRGQNVTFRCDPISEHNRLYWYRQTLGQGPEFLTYFQNEAQLEKSRLLSDRFSAERPKGSFSTLEIQRTEQGDSAMYLCASVDQGFVTYNEQFFGPGTRLTVL.

This sequence joins TRBV5-1 and TRBJ1-1, with D possibly being TRBD1 (6 bases). V lost 4 bases and J lost 3, with 16 bases in between. This CDR3 has 15 amino acids. CDR1 SGHRS and CDR2 YFSETQ come from the germline V gene. This CDR3 is CASSSRPRGHTEAFF. The CDR3, as DNA: TGCGCCAGCAGCAGCCGGCCTCGGGGGCACACTGAAGCTTTCTTT.

V is TRBV5-1 and J is TRBJ2-7, with D possibly TRBD1 on 6 matching bases. Germline-derived CDR1 and CDR2 are SGHRS and YFSETQ. The CDR3 is made up of 12 amino acids. V was clipped by 4 bases and J by 3 bases, with 8 bases between them. The CDR3 here is CASSAGVYEQYF. The CDR3 nucleotides read TGCGCCAGCAGCGCAGGGGTCTACGAGCAGTACTTC.

J is TRBJ2-3 and V is TRBV30; D gene uncertain. V shed 4 bases and J shed 6 bases, with 17 bases lying between them. Germline CDR1 and CDR2: GTSNPN and SVGIG (reference sequence). CDR3 size: 14 residues. In nucleotides, the CDR3 is TGTGCCTGGAACCCCGGGCTTGTGGTGGATACGCAGTATTTT. Its protein is CAWNPGLVVDTQYF.

This clone has a handful of counts. The rearrangement uses TRBV9 and TRBJ2-5; no firm D call. The CDR3 is made up of 14 amino acids. Germline CDR1 is SGDLS and CDR2 is YYNGEE. V lost 0 bases, J lost 1 base, and 7 bases lay in between. The CDR3 DNA sequence: TGTGCCAGCAGCGTAGGACGGGCCCAAGAGACCCAGTACTTC. This codes for CASSVGRAQETQYF.

The V and J genes are TRBV4-1 and TRBJ1-6; D ambiguous. Germline assignment: CDR1 MGHRA and CDR2 YSYEKL. The V gene lost 4 bases and the J gene lost 9 bases, with 10 bases spanning the gap. This CDR3 comprises 13 residues. The CDR3: CASSPLAVSPLHF. In DNA, the CDR3 is TGCGCCAGCAGCCCCCTGGCCGTTTCACCCCTCCACTTT.